This TCR beta chain came from a study of blood T cell repertoires in COVID-19. Across the whole study: COVID-19 samples collected from the United States, Italy and Spain covered acute and convalescent phases. The cDNA or gDNA used as material had been derived from T cells, B-cell-depleted T cells, or PBMCs.

Authors' methods: Cell counts per sample came from amplifying reference gene primers. The data were produced by immunoSEQ multiplex PCR, yet TCRdb's version contains in-frame clones alone and is incomplete. That table gives V, J and clone size, and the DNA gave D and trimming. The table has 150,000 to 200,000 clones, roughly 80% seen once. The CDR3 spans 15 residues. The germline V gene encodes CDR1 SEHNR and CDR2 FQNEAQ (reference sequence). The V gene end was trimmed by 1 base and the J gene end by 6 bases; junction bases not matched to a gene: 8. The receptor's source is a man in his fifties or sixties with acute or convalescent COVID-19. What was sequenced was peripheral blood. The rearrangement joins TRBV7-9 to TRBJ2-7; 8 bases agree with TRBD2. CDR3 coding DNA: TGTGCCAGCAGCTTAGTTGGCGGGAGGTCGGGCGAGCAGTACTTC. Its protein is CASSLVGGRSGEQYF.